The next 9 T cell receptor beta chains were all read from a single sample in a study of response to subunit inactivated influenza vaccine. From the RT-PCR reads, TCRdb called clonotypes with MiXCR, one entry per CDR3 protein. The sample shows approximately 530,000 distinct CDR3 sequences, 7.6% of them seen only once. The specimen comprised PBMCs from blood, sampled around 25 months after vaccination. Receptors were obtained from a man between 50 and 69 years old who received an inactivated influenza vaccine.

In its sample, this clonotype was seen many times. The chain's CDR3 is CSAKPGGGEQFF. DNA of the CDR3: TGCAGTGCTAAGCCGGGGGGTGGCGAGCAGTTCTTC. This chain uses TRBV20-1 with TRBJ2-1; 7 bases are shared with TRBD2. The CDR3 length is 12 residues. The germline V gene encodes CDR1 DFQATT and CDR2 SNEGSKA (reference sequence). J was trimmed by 10 bases and V by 4 bases; bases with no gene match: 7.

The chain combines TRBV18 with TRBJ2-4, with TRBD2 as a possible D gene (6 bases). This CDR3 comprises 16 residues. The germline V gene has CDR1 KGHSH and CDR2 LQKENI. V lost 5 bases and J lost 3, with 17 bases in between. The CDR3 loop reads CASSKYPEGDKNIQYF. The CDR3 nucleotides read TGTGCCAGCTCAAAATACCCGGAGGGAGACAAAAACATTCAGTACTTC.

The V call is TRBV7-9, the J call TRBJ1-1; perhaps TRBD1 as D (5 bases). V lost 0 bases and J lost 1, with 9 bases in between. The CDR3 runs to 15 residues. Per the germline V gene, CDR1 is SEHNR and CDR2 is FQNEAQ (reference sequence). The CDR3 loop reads CASSLAWTQNTEAFF. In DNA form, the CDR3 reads TGTGCCAGCAGCTTAGCTTGGACACAGAACACTGAAGCTTTCTTT.

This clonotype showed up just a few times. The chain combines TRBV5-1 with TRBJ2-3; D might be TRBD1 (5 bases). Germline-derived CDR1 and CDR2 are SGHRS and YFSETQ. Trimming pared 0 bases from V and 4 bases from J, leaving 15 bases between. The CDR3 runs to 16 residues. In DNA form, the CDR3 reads TGCGCCAGCAGCTTGGTCAACAGGTACAAAGCAGATACGCAGTATTTT. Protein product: CASSLVNRYKADTQYF.

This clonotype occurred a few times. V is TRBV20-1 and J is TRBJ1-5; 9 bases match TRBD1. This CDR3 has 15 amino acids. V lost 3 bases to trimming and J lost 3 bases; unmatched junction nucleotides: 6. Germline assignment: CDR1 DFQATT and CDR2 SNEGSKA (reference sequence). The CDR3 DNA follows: TGCAGTGCTAGTGAAACAGGGGGCTTCAATCAGCCCCAGCATTTT. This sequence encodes CSASETGGFNQPQHF.

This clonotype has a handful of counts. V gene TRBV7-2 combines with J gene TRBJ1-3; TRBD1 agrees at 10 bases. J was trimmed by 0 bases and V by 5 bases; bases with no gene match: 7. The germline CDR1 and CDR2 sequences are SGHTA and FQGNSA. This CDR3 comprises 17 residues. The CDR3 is CASSPRDRGHSGNTIYF. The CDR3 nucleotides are TGTGCCAGCAGCCCTCGGGACAGGGGACACTCTGGAAACACCATATATTTT.

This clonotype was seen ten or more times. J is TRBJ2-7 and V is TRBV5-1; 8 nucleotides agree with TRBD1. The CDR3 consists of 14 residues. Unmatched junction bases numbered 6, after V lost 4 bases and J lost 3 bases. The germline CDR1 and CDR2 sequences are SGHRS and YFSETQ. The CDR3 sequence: CASSATGGNYEQYF. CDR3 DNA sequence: TGCGCCAGCAGCGCCACAGGGGGAAACTACGAGCAGTACTTC.

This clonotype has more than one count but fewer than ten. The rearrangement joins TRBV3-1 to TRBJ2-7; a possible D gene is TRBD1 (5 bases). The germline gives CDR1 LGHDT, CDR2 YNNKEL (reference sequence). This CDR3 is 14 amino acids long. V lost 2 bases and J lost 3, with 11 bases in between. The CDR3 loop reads CASSQSDSFYEQYF. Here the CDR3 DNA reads TGTGCCAGCAGCCAAAGCGACAGCTTCTACGAGCAGTACTTC.

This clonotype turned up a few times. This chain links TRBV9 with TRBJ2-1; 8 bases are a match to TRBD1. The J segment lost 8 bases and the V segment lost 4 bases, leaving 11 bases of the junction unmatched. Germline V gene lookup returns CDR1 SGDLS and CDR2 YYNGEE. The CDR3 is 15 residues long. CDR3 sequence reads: CASSSRTGSTDEQFF. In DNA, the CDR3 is TGTGCCAGCAGCTCCCGGACAGGGAGTACAGATGAGCAGTTCTTC.